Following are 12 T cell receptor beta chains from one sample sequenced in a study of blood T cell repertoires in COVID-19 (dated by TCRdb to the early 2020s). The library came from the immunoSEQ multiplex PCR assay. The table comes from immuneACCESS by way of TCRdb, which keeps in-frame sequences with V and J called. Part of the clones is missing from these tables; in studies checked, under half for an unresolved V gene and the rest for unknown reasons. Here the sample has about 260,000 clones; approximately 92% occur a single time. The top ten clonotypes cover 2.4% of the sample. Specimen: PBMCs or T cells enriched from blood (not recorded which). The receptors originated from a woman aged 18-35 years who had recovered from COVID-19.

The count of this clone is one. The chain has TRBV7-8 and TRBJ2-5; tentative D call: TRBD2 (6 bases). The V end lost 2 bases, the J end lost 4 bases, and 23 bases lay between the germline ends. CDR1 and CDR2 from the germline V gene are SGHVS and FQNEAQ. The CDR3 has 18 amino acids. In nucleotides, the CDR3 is TGTGCCAGCAGCTTACCCCCAAACCGGGAAAGGGGACTAGAGACCCAGTACTTC. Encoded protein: CASSLPPNRERGLETQYF.

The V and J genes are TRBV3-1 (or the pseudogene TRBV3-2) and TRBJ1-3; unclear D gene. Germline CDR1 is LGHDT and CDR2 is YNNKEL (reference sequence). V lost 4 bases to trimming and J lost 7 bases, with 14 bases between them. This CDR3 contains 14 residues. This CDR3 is CASSRETLVNTIYF. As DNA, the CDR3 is TGTGCCAGCAGCCGAGAGACACTCGTTAACACCATATATTTT.

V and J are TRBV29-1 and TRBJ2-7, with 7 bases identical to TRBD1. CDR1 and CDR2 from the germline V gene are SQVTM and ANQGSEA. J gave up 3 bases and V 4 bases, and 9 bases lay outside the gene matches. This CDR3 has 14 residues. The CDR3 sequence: CSVVRQGVDYEQYF. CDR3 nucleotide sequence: TGCAGCGTTGTAAGACAGGGCGTAGACTACGAGCAGTACTTC.

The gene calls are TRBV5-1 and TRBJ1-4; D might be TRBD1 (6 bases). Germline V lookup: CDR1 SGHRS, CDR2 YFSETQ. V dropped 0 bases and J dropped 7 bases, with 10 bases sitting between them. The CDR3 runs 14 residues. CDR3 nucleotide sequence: TGCGCCAGCAGCTTGGACAGGGCCAGTGAAAAACTGTTTTTT. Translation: CASSLDRASEKLFF.

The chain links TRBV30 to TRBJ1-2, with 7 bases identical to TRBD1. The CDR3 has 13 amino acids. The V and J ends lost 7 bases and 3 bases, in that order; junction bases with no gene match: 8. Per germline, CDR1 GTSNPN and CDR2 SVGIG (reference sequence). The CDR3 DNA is TGTGCCTCGAACAGGGGACTCGACTATGGCTACACCTTC. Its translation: CASNRGLDYGYTF.

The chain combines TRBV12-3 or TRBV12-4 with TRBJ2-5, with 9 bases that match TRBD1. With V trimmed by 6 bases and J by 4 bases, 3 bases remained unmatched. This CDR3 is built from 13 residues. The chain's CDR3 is CASRGQGGETQYF. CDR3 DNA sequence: TGTGCCAGCAGGGGACAGGGCGGAGAGACCCAGTACTTC.

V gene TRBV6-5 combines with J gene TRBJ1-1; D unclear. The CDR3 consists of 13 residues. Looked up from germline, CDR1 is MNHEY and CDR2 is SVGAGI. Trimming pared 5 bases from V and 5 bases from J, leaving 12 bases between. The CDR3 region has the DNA TGTGCCAGCAGTCCAGTGCAGGTAACTGAAGCTTTCTTT. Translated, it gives CASSPVQVTEAFF.

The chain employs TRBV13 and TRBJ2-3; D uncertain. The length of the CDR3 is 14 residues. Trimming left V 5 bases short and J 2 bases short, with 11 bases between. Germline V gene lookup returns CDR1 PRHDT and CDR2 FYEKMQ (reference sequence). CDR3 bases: TGTGCCAGCAGCAGCACAGAGCTCACAGATACGCAGTATTTT. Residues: CASSSTELTDTQYF. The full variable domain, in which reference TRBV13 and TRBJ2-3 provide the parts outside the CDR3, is AAGVIQSPRHLIKEKRETATLKCYPIPRHDTVYWYQQGPGQDPQFLISFYEKMQSDKGSIPDRFSAQQFSDYHSELNMSSLELGDSALYFCASSSTELTDTQYFGPGTRLTVL.

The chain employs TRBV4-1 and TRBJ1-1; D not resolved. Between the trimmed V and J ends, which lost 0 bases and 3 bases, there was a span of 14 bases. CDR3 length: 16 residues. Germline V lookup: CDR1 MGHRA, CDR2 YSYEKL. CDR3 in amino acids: CASSQEAAYRYTEAFF. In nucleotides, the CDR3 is TGCGCCAGCAGCCAAGAGGCAGCTTACAGATACACTGAAGCTTTCTTT.

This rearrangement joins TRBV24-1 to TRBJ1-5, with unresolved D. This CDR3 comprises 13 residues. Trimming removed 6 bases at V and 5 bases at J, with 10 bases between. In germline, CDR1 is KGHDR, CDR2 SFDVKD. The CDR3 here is CATSLGPYQPQHF. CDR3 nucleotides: TGTGCCACCAGTCTAGGTCCCTATCAGCCCCAGCATTTT.

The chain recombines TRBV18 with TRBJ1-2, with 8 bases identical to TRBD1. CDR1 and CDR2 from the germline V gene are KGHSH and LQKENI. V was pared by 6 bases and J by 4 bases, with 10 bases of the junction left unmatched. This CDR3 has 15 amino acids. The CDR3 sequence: CASSAGTGGTYGYTF. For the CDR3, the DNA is TGTGCCAGCTCGGCCGGTACAGGGGGAACCTATGGCTACACCTTC. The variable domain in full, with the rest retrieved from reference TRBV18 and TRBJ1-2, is NAGVMQNPRHLVRRRGQEARLRCSPMKGHSHVYWYRQLPEEGLKFMVYLQKENIIDESGMPKERFSAEFPKEGPSILRIQQVVRGDSAAYFCASSAGTGGTYGYTFGSGTRLTVV.

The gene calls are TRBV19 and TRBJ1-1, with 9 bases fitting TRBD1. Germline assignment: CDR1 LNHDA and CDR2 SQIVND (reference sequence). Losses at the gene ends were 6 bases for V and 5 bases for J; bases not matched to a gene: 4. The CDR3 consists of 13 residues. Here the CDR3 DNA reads TGTGCCAGTAGGAGACAGGGGGTTACTGAAGCTTTCTTT. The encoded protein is CASRRQGVTEAFF. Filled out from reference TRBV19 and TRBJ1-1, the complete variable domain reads DGGITQSPKYLFRKEGQNVTLSCEQNLNHDAMYWYRQDPGQGLRLIYYSQIVNDFQKGDIAEGYSVSREKKESFPLTVTSAQKNPTAFYLCASRRQGVTEAFFGQGTRLTVV.